The clone carrying this TCR beta chain was observed many times. No antigen is known for it. RNA transcripts were the template for amplifying TCR beta CDR3 regions. During a first-round RT-PCR of the TCR CDR3, the HTBI primer set was used. Each CDR3 protein is one row after TCRdb ran MiXCR on the multiplex PCR reads. The sample holds a few hundred thousand distinct CDR3 sequences, more than 15% seen once. This entry comes from a study of T cells in Graves' hyperthyroidism and ophthalmopathy. There are 17 residues in the CDR3. The germline V gene has CDR1 SGHTA and CDR2 FQGNSA. Trimming left V 2 bases short and J 0 bases short, with 14 bases between. General study results and limits: Blood shared most expanded thyroid clonotypes above 0.001.

Exclusion criteria comprised uncontrolled infection, other autoimmune disease, pregnancy or lactation. The sequencing input was blood. The source of this sequence is a woman in her 30s with Graves' hyperthyroidism. The chain has TRBV7-2 and TRBJ2-1; no clear D gene. The chain's CDR3 is CASSLSARVSSYNEQFF. As DNA, the CDR3 is TGTGCCAGCAGCTTAAGTGCTAGGGTGAGCTCCTACAATGAGCAGTTCTTC.